The present TCR beta chain was sequenced within a study of cytomegalovirus exposure and HLA in healthy donors. Broader study findings: The study flagged fewer than 200 TCR beta chains as cytomegalovirus-associated. CMV serostatus was the sole immune exposure information available. Several V segments, TRBV6-2 and TRBV6-3 among them, could not be told apart and were dropped.

Germline CDR1 reads SGHTA; CDR2 reads FQGNSA. The CDR3 length is 14 residues. Trimming cost V 4 bases and J 6 bases, with 15 bases left between them. Worth noting for this clone: Its antigen is still unknown.

The PCR ran on 60 Vbeta and 13 Jbeta primers. The protocol was immunoSEQ multiplex PCR, while the TCRdb copy is restricted to in-frame clones and leaves out a portion. This table has some 130,000 clones, around 86% appearing once. The gene calls are TRBV7-2 and TRBJ1-2, with TRBD1 as a possible D gene (5 bases). Sequenced sample: PBMCs. This clonotype was obtained from a woman aged 45-60 years in good health and CMV-seropositive. The CDR3 sequence is CASSYPVGRNGYTF. Here the CDR3 DNA reads TGTGCCAGCAGCTACCCTGTGGGGCGGAATGGCTACACCTTC.